This T cell receptor beta chain was sequenced during a study of shared clonotypes between healthy human individuals. In germline, CDR1 is MDHEN, CDR2 SYDVKM. This CDR3 spans 12 amino acids. Losses at the gene ends were 10 bases for V and 8 bases for J; bases not matched to a gene: 10. Libraries were prepared by immunoSEQ multiplex PCR; TCRdb keeps only in-frame clonotypes and omits some of them. The table has approximately 2,000,000 clones, roughly 92% seen once. The sequencing sample was made of naive CD4+ T cells from PBMCs. Subset described: CD45RA+ positively selected. V gene TRBV28 combines with J gene TRBJ1-2, with 7 nucleotides matching TRBD1. The clonotype was recovered from a man aged 18-30 years in good health. Some clones in this sample may be carry-over from other donors' samples. CDR3 sequence (DNA): TGTGCCAACGGACAGGTGAACGGAGGCTACACCTTC. This translates into CANGQVNGGYTF.